Each of the 25 T cell receptor beta chains below was sequenced from the same sample in a study of blood T cells in healthy people across ages. A second PCR, run for roughly 7 to 11 cycles, used a sample-barcoded 5' primer plus a J-beta primer mix. TCRdb called the 5' RACE reads again in MiXCR, with one record for every CDR3 protein. The sample has approximately 1,000,000 distinct CDR3 sequences, 35% to 50% seen once. The sample consisted of blood. The receptors were sampled from an older woman in good health.

This clonotype was seen only a few times. The J gene is TRBJ2-1, the V gene TRBV10-2; 11 bases line up with TRBD2. The germline CDR1 and CDR2 sequences are WSHSY and SAAADI. CDR3 length equals 16 residues. V lost 0 bases, J lost 4 bases, and 2 bases stayed unmatched. CDR3 nucleotide sequence: TGCGCCAGCAGTGAGTCGTGGACTAGCGGGTACAATGAGCAGTTCTTC. Translated, it gives CASSESWTSGYNEQFF.

CDR3 nucleotides: TGTGCCAGCAGTGCCCAGCGGGGGGGCATGGATACGCAGTATTTT. Protein product: CASSAQRGGMDTQYF. V usage is TRBV6-4 and J usage is TRBJ2-3, with TRBD2 matching over 10 bases. The CDR3 sequence is 15 residues long. V trimming: 4 bases; J trimming: 6 bases; junction bases outside the gene matches: 7. CDR1 is MRHNA and CDR2 is SNTAGT in the germline V gene.

This clonotype appeared many times. This chain connects TRBV12-3 or TRBV12-4 to TRBJ1-2; no definite D call. The V end was cut by 3 bases, the J end by 4 bases, with 3 bases between. There are 11 residues in the CDR3. CDR3 sequence (DNA): TGTGCCAGCAGTTTCGGCTATGGCTACACCTTC. This encodes CASSFGYGYTF.

The J gene is TRBJ2-1, the V gene TRBV29-1; the match to TRBD1 covers 8 bases. The CDR3 totals 13 residues. From germline, CDR1 is SQVTM and CDR2 ANQGSEA. V trimming: 8 bases; J trimming: 5 bases; junction bases outside the gene matches: 8. This CDR3 reads CSLRTGSDNEQFF. In DNA, the CDR3 is TGCAGCCTTCGGACAGGGTCTGACAATGAGCAGTTCTTC.

This clonotype occurred once. The J gene is TRBJ1-4, the V gene TRBV20-1; no firm D call. V shed 0 bases and J shed 6 bases, with 20 bases lying between them. The CDR3 runs 17 residues. CDR1 is DFQATT and CDR2 is SNEGSKA in the germline V gene (reference sequence). CDR3 residues: CSARDQELRTSDEKLFF. The CDR3 DNA reads TGCAGTGCTAGAGATCAAGAGCTTCGGACCTCGGATGAAAAACTGTTTTTT.

The rearrangement links TRBV9 to TRBJ2-5; D is perhaps TRBD1 (6 bases). Gene TRBJ2-7 matches the end of the DNA better, so the J call may be wrong. Germline CDR1 and CDR2: SGDLS and YYNGEE. CDR3 size: 12 residues. CDR3 DNA: TGTGCCAGCAGCAAGGGGGACTACGAGCAGTACTTC. It yields the protein CASSKGDYEQYF.

The gene calls are TRBV20-1 and TRBJ1-2; TRBD1 aligns across 10 bases. CDR1 DFQATT and CDR2 SNEGSKA come from the germline V gene (reference sequence). The CDR3 sequence is 15 residues long. V trimming: 0 bases; J trimming: 8 bases; junction bases outside the gene matches: 9. CDR3 sequence reads: CSAREPGQGKEGYTF. The CDR3 DNA follows: TGCAGTGCTAGAGAGCCGGGACAGGGGAAGGAAGGCTACACCTTC.

The chain joins TRBV3-1 to TRBJ2-5, with TRBD2 matching 12 bases. J was trimmed by 1 base and V by 1 base; bases with no gene match: 1. Per germline, CDR1 LGHDT and CDR2 YNNKEL (reference sequence). This CDR3 region has 16 residues. The DNA of the CDR3 is TGTGCCAGCAGCCAAGGGACTAGCGGGGCCCAAGAGACCCAGTACTTC. Translation: CASSQGTSGAQETQYF.

The gene calls are TRBV4-1 and TRBJ2-7; 7 bases agree with TRBD1. CDR3 length: 15 amino acids. Trimming at V came to 0 bases and at J to 3 bases, leaving 5 bases not matched to a gene. Germline CDR1 MGHRA, CDR2 YSYEKL. The CDR3 bases are TGCGCCAGCAGCCAAGAGACAGGGTCTTACTACGAGCAGTACTTC. Translation: CASSQETGSYYEQYF.

The chain carries TRBV27 and TRBJ2-1; a weak D match, TRBD2 (6 bases). The CDR3 is 13 residues long. V lost 0 bases to trimming and J lost 10 bases, with 10 bases between them. Germline V gene data show CDR1 as MNHEY and CDR2 as SMNVEV (reference sequence). CDR3 amino acids: CASSLSTRKEQFF. The CDR3 DNA sequence: TGTGCCAGCAGTTTATCGACTAGAAAAGAGCAGTTCTTC.

The chain carries TRBV4-3 and TRBJ2-2; perhaps TRBD2 as D (5 bases). Trimming took 0 bases from V and 7 from J, leaving 15 bases between them. Germline CDR1 reads LGHNA; CDR2 reads YSLEER. The CDR3 runs 16 residues. The CDR3 sequence: CASSQETRAVGGELFF. CDR3 sequence (DNA): TGCGCCAGCAGCCAAGAGACGCGGGCAGTTGGCGGGGAGCTGTTTTTT.

This clonotype was observed a few times. The J gene is TRBJ2-3, the V gene TRBV29-1; D may be TRBD2 (7 bases). This CDR3 spans 14 amino acids. From germline, CDR1 is SQVTM and CDR2 ANQGSEA. The V gene lost 8 bases and the J gene lost 5 bases, with 20 bases spanning the gap. For the CDR3, the DNA is TGCAGCTCACTGGGGGCGGGAGCGGGAGATACGCAGTATTTT. As protein: CSSLGAGAGDTQYF.

The CDR3 DNA reads TGTGCCAGCAGCCATACGGGACAGGGTTATGGCTACACCTTC. Amino acid sequence: CASSHTGQGYGYTF. V and J are TRBV4-2 and TRBJ1-2, with 9 bases identical to TRBD1. Looked up from germline, CDR1 is LGHNA and CDR2 is YNFKEQ. The CDR3 is made up of 14 amino acids. Losses at the gene ends were 3 bases for V and 5 bases for J; bases not matched to a gene: 4.

This sequence joins TRBV14 and TRBJ1-2; tentatively, D is TRBD1 (6 bases). Germline V gene lookup returns CDR1 SGHDN and CDR2 FVKESK. The CDR3 spans 15 residues. V gave up 1 base and J gave up 3 bases, with 12 bases separating them. The CDR3 region is CASSQVQGLDYGYTF. CDR3 nucleotide sequence: TGTGCCAGCAGCCAAGTCCAGGGGCTCGACTATGGCTACACCTTC.

The chain recombines TRBV10-3 with TRBJ2-3; a weak D match, TRBD2 (6 bases). The CDR3 consists of 15 residues. In germline, CDR1 is ENHRY, CDR2 SYGVKD. Between the trimmed V and J ends, which lost 0 bases and 2 bases, there was a span of 9 bases. The CDR3 nucleotides are TGTGCCATCAGTGAGTCGACGGGAGACACAGATACGCAGTATTTT. Protein: CAISESTGDTDTQYF.

Only a few counts were recorded for this clonotype. This chain uses TRBV7-9 with TRBJ2-5; 15 positions match TRBD2. The CDR3 totals 17 residues. Germline assignment: CDR1 SEHNR and CDR2 FQNEAQ (reference sequence). With 6 bases clipped from V and 5 bases from J, the junction kept 10 bases outside the gene matches. Here the CDR3 DNA reads TGTGCCAGCAGGGGCCCCACCGGACTAGCGGGAGGGGAGACCCAGTACTTC. It translates to CASRGPTGLAGGETQYF.

The J gene is TRBJ1-1, the V gene TRBV29-1, with 8 bases matching TRBD1. Losses at the gene ends were 1 base for V and 5 bases for J; bases not matched to a gene: 3. The V gene's germline CDR1 is SQVTM and CDR2 ANQGSEA. The CDR3 is 13 residues long. CDR3 in DNA: TGCAGCGTTGAAGTGGACAGGGTAACTGAAGCTTTCTTT. Translation gives CSVEVDRVTEAFF. Variable domain in full (rest from reference TRBV29-1 and TRBJ1-1): SAVISQKPSRDICQRGTSLTIQCQVDSQVTMMFWYRQQPGQSLTLIATANQGSEATYESGFVIDKFPISRPNLTFSTLTVSNMSPEDSSIYLCSVEVDRVTEAFFGQGTRLTVV.

In regard to this clonotype: At one of its ends the junction is not consistent with the germline gene, which may arise from a read error. The chain employs TRBV6-2 or TRBV6-3 and TRBJ2-1; 9 bases line up with TRBD2. CDR3 length: 14 residues. Germline V gene data show CDR1 as MNHEY and CDR2 as SVGEGT. For the CDR3, the DNA is TGTGTCAGCAGTGGGCTAGCGGGATTAGAAGAGCAGTTCTTC. Its translation is CVSSGLAGLEEQFF.

The rearrangement joins TRBV30 to TRBJ1-4; 8 bases align to TRBD1. This CDR3 contains 13 residues. Germline assignment: CDR1 GTSNPN and CDR2 SVGIG (reference sequence). V was clipped by 4 bases and J by 6 bases; unmatched bases: 4. The CDR3 protein is CAWIRGLDEKLFF. CDR3 DNA: TGTGCCTGGATCAGGGGGCTCGATGAAAAACTGTTTTTT.

This chain links TRBV9 with TRBJ2-3; D is possibly TRBD1 (6 bases). This CDR3 region has 15 residues. Trimming took off 1 base at V and 3 bases at J, with 12 bases between the two ends. Germline CDR1 is SGDLS and CDR2 is YYNGEE. In DNA, the CDR3 is TGTGCCAGCAGCGTATTTTCAGGGGTGACAGATACGCAGTATTTT. Amino acid sequence: CASSVFSGVTDTQYF.

V gene TRBV27 combines with J gene TRBJ2-7, with no clear D. Per germline, CDR1 MNHEY and CDR2 SMNVEV (reference sequence). This CDR3 is 15 amino acids long. Deletions cut 2 bases from V and 3 bases from J, with 14 bases between. Written as DNA, the CDR3 is TGTGCCAGCAGTTTAAGTTTTGTACAGAACTACGAGCAGTACTTC. Protein: CASSLSFVQNYEQYF.

This chain uses TRBV5-5 with TRBJ2-7; 8 nucleotides align to TRBD2. Germline CDR1 is SGHKS and CDR2 is YYEKEE (reference sequence). The CDR3 runs to 18 residues. Trimming removed 1 base from V and 3 bases from J; junction bases left unmatched: 15. CDR3 region: CASSLIAGLSGSLYEQYF. The DNA of the CDR3 is TGTGCCAGCAGCTTGATCGCCGGACTAAGCGGGAGTCTCTACGAGCAGTACTTC.

This clonotype was detected ten times or more. This chain links TRBV5-1 with TRBJ2-7; 8 bases are a match to TRBD1. The CDR3 totals 15 residues. Germline V lookup: CDR1 SGHRS, CDR2 YFSETQ. V lost 0 bases to trimming and J lost 3 bases; unmatched junction nucleotides: 5. Here the CDR3 reads CASSLAQGAIYEQYF. The CDR3 DNA reads TGCGCCAGCAGCTTGGCGCAGGGGGCAATCTACGAGCAGTACTTC.

CDR3 DNA sequence: TGCAGTGCCCCCGGGGACCAAGAGACCCAGTTCTTC. Amino acid sequence: CSAPGDQETQFF. V and J are TRBV20-1 and TRBJ2-1, with D perhaps being TRBD1 or TRBD2 (5 bases each). Germline CDR1 and CDR2: DFQATT and SNEGSKA (reference sequence). This CDR3 contains 12 residues. Trimming removed 6 bases at V and 13 bases at J, with 19 bases between.

This rearrangement joins TRBV29-1 to TRBJ2-1, with 14 bases matching TRBD2. The junction had 3 bases not matched to a gene; V was cut back by 5 bases and J by 9 bases. Germline assignment: CDR1 SQVTM and CDR2 ANQGSEA. This CDR3 contains 13 residues. The CDR3 nucleotides are TGCAGCGTTAAGACTAGCGGGAGGGCTGAGCAGTTCTTC. Translation gives CSVKTSGRAEQFF.